One sample yielded the 26 T cell receptor beta chains listed below, sequenced in a study of regulatory T cells in long-lasting Graves disease. To make TCR beta libraries, researchers used iRepertoire HTBI primers and Arm-PCR of CDR3 regions. TCRdb independently ran MiXCR on the multiplex PCR reads; one entry per CDR3 protein. Of about 460,000 distinct CDR3 sequences listed, approximately 23% are singletons. Indicated time point: persistent/refractory GD, antithyroid drugs over 5 years with positive TRAb. Construction of the TCR library relied on RNA isolated from PBMCs. The source material was peripheral blood mononuclear cells (PBMCs), sampled when the disease was refractory, from a patient treated with antithyroid drugs. These receptors were taken from a female donor with Graves disease.

In this sample, this clonotype turned up many times. The chain combines TRBV28 with TRBJ2-7; D unclear. The CDR3 covers 14 residues. Germline lookup yields CDR1 MDHEN and CDR2 SYDVKM. Trimming shortened V by 3 bases and J by 2 bases, and 11 bases separated the two germline ends. CDR3 sequence reads: CASSFVGSTYEQYF. CDR3 nucleotide sequence: TGTGCCAGCAGTTTCGTCGGCAGTACCTACGAGCAGTACTTC. Variable domain in full (rest from reference TRBV28 and TRBJ2-7): DVKVTQSSRYLVKRTGEKVFLECVQDMDHENMFWYRQDPGLGLRLIYFSYDVKMKEKGDIPEGYSVSREKKERFSLILESASTNQTSMYLCASSFVGSTYEQYFGPGTRLTVT.

This clonotype was recorded a few times. The chain carries TRBV6-1 and TRBJ2-7; 12 bases are shared with TRBD2. V gave up 4 bases and J gave up 4 bases; unmatched junction bases: 8. Looked up from germline, CDR1 is MNHNS and CDR2 is SASEGT. CDR3 length equals 16 residues. Written as DNA, the CDR3 is TGTGCCAGCAGTGCACCGGGACTAGCGGGTGTTTACGAGCAGTACTTC. It translates to CASSAPGLAGVYEQYF.

A note on this clonotype: A much larger clone differs by one base, so this may be a read error. The CDR3: CASSSGASSYEQYF. CDR3 bases: TGTGCCAGCAGTTCAGGGGCTAGCTCCTACGAGCAGTACTTC. This rearrangement joins TRBV6-9 to TRBJ2-7, with D possibly being TRBD1 (6 bases). Per germline, CDR1 MNHGY and CDR2 SVAAGI. Trimming took 4 bases from V and 0 from J, leaving 10 bases between them. The CDR3 runs 14 residues.

This sequence joins TRBV11-3 and TRBJ2-2; tentatively, D is TRBD1 (5 bases). Trimming stripped 7 bases from V and 0 bases from J, with 15 bases between. Germline V gives CDR1 SGHNT, CDR2 YENEEA. The CDR3 length is 16 residues. This CDR3 is CASMGRVAANTGELFF. CDR3 nucleotide sequence: TGTGCCAGCATGGGCAGGGTCGCCGCGAACACCGGGGAGCTGTTTTTT.

This clonotype was seen many times. V and J are TRBV6-1 and TRBJ1-2, with no clear D. The V and J ends lost 3 bases and 5 bases respectively, with 13 bases between them. The CDR3 length is 14 residues. Germline CDR1 is MNHNS and CDR2 is SASEGT. CDR3 nucleotide sequence: TGTGCCAGCAGTGACCCGGCACTGGGGTATGGCTACACCTTC. Residues: CASSDPALGYGYTF.

The CDR3 sequence is CASTPSTGNYGYTF. DNA of the CDR3: TGCGCCAGCACCCCCTCGACAGGGAACTATGGCTACACCTTC. The chain has TRBV5-1 and TRBJ1-2; 7 bases fit TRBD1. Germline CDR1 and CDR2: SGHRS and YFSETQ. This CDR3 spans 14 amino acids. V shed 6 bases, J shed 2 bases, and the junction held 7 bases outside the gene matches. The variable domain in full, with the rest retrieved from reference TRBV5-1 and TRBJ1-2, is KAGVTQTPRYLIKTRGQQVTLSCSPISGHRSVSWYQQTPGQGLQFLFEYFSETQRNKGNFPGRFSGRQFSNSRSEMNVSTLELGDSALYLCASTPSTGNYGYTFGSGTRLTVV.

The CDR3 region has the DNA TGTGCCAGCAGCCAAATAGGGGTTGGCACTGAAGCTTTCTTT. It codes for CASSQIGVGTEAFF. V usage is TRBV3-1 and J usage is TRBJ1-1; possibly TRBD1 for D (5 bases). Germline V gene sequence: CDR1 LGHDT, CDR2 YNNKEL (reference sequence). With 2 bases removed from V and 4 bases from J, the gap between germline ends came to 11 bases. The CDR3 extends over 14 amino acids.

This clonotype was picked up many times. The chain carries TRBV28 and TRBJ1-5; D is possibly TRBD1 (6 bases). The germline gives CDR1 MDHEN, CDR2 SYDVKM. This CDR3 has 15 residues. V was clipped by 6 bases and J by 3 bases, with 15 bases between them. In DNA, the CDR3 is TGTGCCAGCAGCTACTCTCCGGGACACAATCAGCCCCAGCATTTT. Translation: CASSYSPGHNQPQHF.

CDR3 amino acids: CASSYSPGQGEAFF. The CDR3 DNA reads TGTGCCAGCAGTTACTCTCCGGGACAGGGTGAAGCTTTCTTT. This chain joins TRBV6-9 and TRBJ1-1; 9 nucleotides match TRBD1. Losses at the gene ends were 3 bases for V and 7 bases for J; bases not matched to a gene: 6. Germline CDR1 and CDR2: MNHGY and SVAAGI. The CDR3 covers 14 residues.

V gene TRBV25-1 combines with J gene TRBJ2-7; D gene ambiguous. V dropped 5 bases and J dropped 7 bases, with 24 bases sitting between them. The CDR3 consists of 16 residues. Germline V gene sequence: CDR1 MGHDK, CDR2 SYGVNS. The chain's CDR3 is CASSSRAVDAFREQYF. The CDR3 nucleotides are TGTGCCAGCAGTTCGCGCGCCGTGGACGCCTTTCGAGAGCAGTACTTC.

This clonotype was seen many times. V and J are TRBV6-5 and TRBJ1-5; D not certain. V lost 3 bases, J lost 4 bases, and 10 bases lay in between. The CDR3 has 14 residues. The V gene's germline CDR1 is MNHEY and CDR2 SVGAGI. The CDR3 sequence: CASSYAGRNQPQHF. The CDR3 DNA follows: TGTGCCAGCAGTTATGCGGGTCGTAATCAGCCCCAGCATTTT.

The J gene is TRBJ2-7, the V gene TRBV7-3; 8 bases agree with TRBD2. Germline lookup yields CDR1 SGHTA and CDR2 FQGTGA. With V trimmed by 3 bases and J by 1 base, 5 bases remained unmatched. The CDR3 totals 15 residues. In DNA form, the CDR3 reads TGTGCCAGCAGCTTGTCGGGGGGGCAATCCTACGAGCAGTACTTC. It specifies CASSLSGGQSYEQYF.

At least ten counts were recorded for this clonotype. V gene TRBV12-3 or TRBV12-4 combines with J gene TRBJ2-2; D might be TRBD1 or TRBD2, each matching 6 bases. The CDR3 length is 17 residues. V was pared by 6 bases and J by 2 bases, with 19 bases between. CDR3 residues: CASSRWTGAINTGELFF. CDR3 sequence (DNA): TGTGCCAGCAGCCGATGGACGGGGGCGATCAACACCGGGGAGCTGTTTTTT.

In this sample, this clonotype turned up many times. This sequence joins TRBV28 and TRBJ1-4; the D is unclear. Germline CDR1 MDHEN, CDR2 SYDVKM. Trimming removed 8 bases from V and 7 bases from J, with 11 bases in between. This CDR3 has 12 amino acids. CDR3 region: CASEGLGEKLFF. DNA for the CDR3: TGTGCCAGCGAGGGTCTCGGTGAAAAACTGTTTTTT. The variable domain in full, with the rest retrieved from reference TRBV28 and TRBJ1-4, is DVKVTQSSRYLVKRTGEKVFLECVQDMDHENMFWYRQDPGLGLRLIYFSYDVKMKEKGDIPEGYSVSREKKERFSLILESASTNQTSMYLCASEGLGEKLFFGSGTQLSVL.

The chain recombines TRBV7-9 with TRBJ2-3, with 9 bases that match TRBD1. Germline CDR1 and CDR2: SEHNR and FQNEAQ (reference sequence). The CDR3 sequence is 15 residues long. The ends lost 5 bases at V and 3 bases at J; junction bases unmatched: 6. As DNA, the CDR3 is TGTGCCAGCAGCCTTGGACAGGGGTGGACAGATACGCAGTATTTT. This translates into CASSLGQGWTDTQYF.

The rearrangement uses TRBV11-1 and TRBJ2-7; D possibly matches TRBD1 or TRBD2 (5 bases each). Germline-derived CDR1 and CDR2 are SGHAT and FQDESV (reference sequence). V was cut by 3 bases and J by 2 bases, with 14 bases left in between. CDR3 length: 15 residues. CDR3 protein: CASSLLEGYTYEQYF. CDR3 nucleotides: TGTGCCAGCAGCTTGTTAGAGGGGTATACCTACGAGCAGTACTTC.

In its sample, this clonotype was seen a few times. The V call is TRBV7-9, the J call TRBJ1-1; D perhaps matches TRBD1 (5 bases). CDR3 size: 16 residues. V lost 4 bases and J lost 6, with 21 bases in between. Germline CDR1 and CDR2: SEHNR and FQNEAQ (reference sequence). Written as DNA, the CDR3 is TGTGCCAGCAGCTCCCGCGTCAGGGTCGGTACCGCTGAAGCTTTCTTT. Its protein product is CASSSRVRVGTAEAFF. Together with reference TRBV7-9 and TRBJ1-1, the CDR3 gives the full variable domain: DTGVSQNPRHKITKRGQNVTFRCDPISEHNRLYWYRQTLGQGPEFLTYFQNEAQLEKSRLLSDRFSAERPKGSFSTLEIQRTEQGDSAMYLCASSSRVRVGTAEAFFGQGTRLTVV.

As regards this clonotype: Possible read error: a much larger clone is one base away. The conserved phenylalanine or tryptophan is not found at the CDR3 terminus, so this likely reflects a read error. The CDR3 bases are TGCAGTGCTAGAGGGGCCGCTAATCAGCCCCAGCATCTT. Translated, it gives CSARGAANQPQHL. The V and J genes are TRBV20-1 and TRBJ1-5; D is ambiguous. V was clipped by 1 base and J by 4 bases, with 8 bases between them. Germline CDR1 DFQATT, CDR2 SNEGSKA (reference sequence). There are 13 residues in the CDR3.

V is TRBV6-2 or TRBV6-3 and J is TRBJ2-3; 13 nucleotides match TRBD2. The CDR3 has 21 amino acids. V gave up 6 bases and J gave up 5 bases; unmatched junction bases: 23. Per the germline V gene, CDR1 is MNHEY and CDR2 is SVGEGT. The CDR3 sequence: CASRLLAGDLTSGGARDTQYF. The CDR3 nucleotides are TGTGCCAGCAGACTCCTTGCAGGGGATTTAACTAGCGGGGGGGCGAGAGATACGCAGTATTTT.

This clonotype came up a few times. V is TRBV12-3 or TRBV12-4 and J is TRBJ1-6; D remains unclear. The CDR3 contains 15 residues. The V and J ends lost 7 bases and 7 bases respectively, with 17 bases between them. The CDR3: CASTVNILRNSPLHF. For the CDR3, the DNA is TGTGCCAGCACCGTGAATATCCTCAGAAATTCACCCCTCCACTTT.

Many counts were recorded for this clonotype. The V gene is TRBV7-9, the J gene TRBJ1-1; D remains ambiguous. This CDR3 spans 12 amino acids. Trimming stripped 3 bases from V and 1 base from J, with 3 bases between. Germline V lookup: CDR1 SEHNR, CDR2 FQNEAQ (reference sequence). DNA for the CDR3: TGTGCCAGCAGCTTCCCGAACACTGAAGCTTTCTTT. Amino acids: CASSFPNTEAFF.

This chain uses TRBV30 with TRBJ2-7, with a tentative D call TRBD2 (6 bases). The V end lost 2 bases, the J end lost 4 bases, and 12 bases lay between the germline ends. This CDR3 has 13 amino acids. CDR1 is GTSNPN, CDR2 SVGIG, per germline (reference sequence). CDR3 nucleotide sequence: TGTGCCTGGAGTATGGGAGGACCTTACGAGCAGTACTTC. This translates into CAWSMGGPYEQYF.

This clonotype was found a few times. The chain is built from TRBV29-1 and TRBJ2-7, with TRBD1 matching 8 bases. Germline CDR1 is SQVTM and CDR2 is ANQGSEA. J gave up 3 bases and V 3 bases, and 4 bases lay outside the gene matches. The CDR3 has 13 residues. This CDR3 reads CSVEAGGFYEQYF. Written as DNA, the CDR3 is TGCAGCGTTGAGGCAGGGGGCTTCTACGAGCAGTACTTC.

The chain couples TRBV5-1 to TRBJ2-1; 14 bases are a match to TRBD2. Germline CDR1 is SGHRS and CDR2 is YFSETQ. With 7 bases clipped from V and 8 bases from J, the junction kept 14 bases outside the gene matches. The CDR3 loop spans 17 amino acids. CDR3 in amino acids: CASRGTSGSAFRYEQFF. The DNA of the CDR3 is TGCGCCAGCCGCGGGACTAGCGGGAGCGCTTTTCGGTATGAGCAGTTCTTC.

This sequence joins TRBV4-3 and TRBJ2-5, with a possible D match to TRBD1 (5 bases). Germline V gives CDR1 LGHNA, CDR2 YSLEER. This CDR3 contains 16 residues. The V end was cut by 0 bases, the J end by 3 bases, with 14 bases between. This chain's CDR3 is CASSQDRGQQKETQYF. CDR3 coding DNA: TGCGCCAGCAGCCAAGATCGCGGACAACAAAAAGAGACCCAGTACTTC.

The table lists this clonotype with a few counts. The V gene is TRBV12-3 or TRBV12-4, the J gene TRBJ2-1; 13 bases agree with TRBD2. Trimming cost V 1 base and J 9 bases; bases outside gene matches: 6. The CDR3 has 16 residues. The CDR3 DNA reads as TGTGCCAGCAGTTTAGGACTAGCGGGGGGATTCGGTGAGCAGTTCTTC. This translates into CASSLGLAGGFGEQFF.